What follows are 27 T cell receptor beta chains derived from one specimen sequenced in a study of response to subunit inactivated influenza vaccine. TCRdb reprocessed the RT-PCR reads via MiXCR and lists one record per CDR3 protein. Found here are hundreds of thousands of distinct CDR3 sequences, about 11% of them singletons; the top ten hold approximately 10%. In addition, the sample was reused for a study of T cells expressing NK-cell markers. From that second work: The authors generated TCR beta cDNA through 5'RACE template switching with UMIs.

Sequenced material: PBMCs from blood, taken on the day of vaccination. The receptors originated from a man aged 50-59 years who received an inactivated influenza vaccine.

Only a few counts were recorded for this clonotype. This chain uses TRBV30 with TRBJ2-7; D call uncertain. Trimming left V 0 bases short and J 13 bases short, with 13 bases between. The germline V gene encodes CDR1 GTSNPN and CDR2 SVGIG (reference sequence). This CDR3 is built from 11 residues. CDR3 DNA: TGTGCCTGGAGTGTCCAGAGCTCCCATTACTTC. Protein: CAWSVQSSHYF.

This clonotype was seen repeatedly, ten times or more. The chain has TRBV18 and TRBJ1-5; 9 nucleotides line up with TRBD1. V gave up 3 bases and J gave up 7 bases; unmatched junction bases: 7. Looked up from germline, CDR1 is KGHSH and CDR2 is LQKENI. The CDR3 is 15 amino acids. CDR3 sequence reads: CASSPGTGRNQPQHF. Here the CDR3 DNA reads TGTGCCAGCTCACCGGGGACAGGGCGTAACCAGCCCCAGCATTTT. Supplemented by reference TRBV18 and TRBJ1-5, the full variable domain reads NAGVMQNPRHLVRRRGQEARLRCSPMKGHSHVYWYRQLPEEGLKFMVYLQKENIIDESGMPKERFSAEFPKEGPSILRIQQVVRGDSAAYFCASSPGTGRNQPQHFGDGTRLSIL.

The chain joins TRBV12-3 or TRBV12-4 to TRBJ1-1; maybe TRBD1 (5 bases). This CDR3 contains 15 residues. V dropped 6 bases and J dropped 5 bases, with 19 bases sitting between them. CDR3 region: CASRHTGSGGTEAFF. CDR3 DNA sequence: TGTGCCAGCAGACACACAGGATCAGGAGGAACTGAAGCTTTCTTT.

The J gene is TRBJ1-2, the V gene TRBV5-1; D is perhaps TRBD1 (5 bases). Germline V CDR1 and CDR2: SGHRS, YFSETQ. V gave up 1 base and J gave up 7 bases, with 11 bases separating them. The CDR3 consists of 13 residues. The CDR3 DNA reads TGCGCCAGCAGCTTGACCGGGGACGGTGGCTACACCTTC. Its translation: CASSLTGDGGYTF.

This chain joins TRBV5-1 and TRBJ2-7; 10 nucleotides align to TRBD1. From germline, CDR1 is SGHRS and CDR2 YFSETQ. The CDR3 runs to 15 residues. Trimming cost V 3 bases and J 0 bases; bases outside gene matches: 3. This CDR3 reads CASSWGTGASYEQYF. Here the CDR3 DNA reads TGCGCCAGCAGCTGGGGGACAGGGGCCTCCTACGAGCAGTACTTC.

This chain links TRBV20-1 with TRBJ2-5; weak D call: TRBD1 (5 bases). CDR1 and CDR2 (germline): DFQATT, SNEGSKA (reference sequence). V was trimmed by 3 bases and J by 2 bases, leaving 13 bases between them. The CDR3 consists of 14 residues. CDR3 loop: CSASKGHTQETQYF. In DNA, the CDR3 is TGCAGTGCTAGTAAAGGACACACACAAGAGACCCAGTACTTC.

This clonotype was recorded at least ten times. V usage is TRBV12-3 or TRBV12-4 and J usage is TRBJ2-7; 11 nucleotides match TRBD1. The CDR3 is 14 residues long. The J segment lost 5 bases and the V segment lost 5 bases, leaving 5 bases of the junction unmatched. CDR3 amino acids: CASSKRDRGDEQYF. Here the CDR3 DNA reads TGTGCCAGCAGTAAAAGGGACAGGGGGGACGAGCAGTACTTC.

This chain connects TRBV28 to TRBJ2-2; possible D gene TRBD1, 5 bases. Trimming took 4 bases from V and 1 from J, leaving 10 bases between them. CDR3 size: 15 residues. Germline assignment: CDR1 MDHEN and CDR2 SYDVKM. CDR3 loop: CASSWSDRNTGELFF. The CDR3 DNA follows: TGTGCCAGCAGTTGGTCCGACAGGAACACCGGGGAGCTGTTTTTT.

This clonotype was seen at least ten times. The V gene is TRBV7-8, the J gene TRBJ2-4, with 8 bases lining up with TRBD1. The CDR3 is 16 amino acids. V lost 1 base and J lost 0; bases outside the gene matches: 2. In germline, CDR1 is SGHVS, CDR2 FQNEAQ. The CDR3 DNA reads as TGTGCCAGCAGCTTAGTGGGGACAGGAGCCAAAAACATTCAGTACTTC. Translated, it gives CASSLVGTGAKNIQYF.

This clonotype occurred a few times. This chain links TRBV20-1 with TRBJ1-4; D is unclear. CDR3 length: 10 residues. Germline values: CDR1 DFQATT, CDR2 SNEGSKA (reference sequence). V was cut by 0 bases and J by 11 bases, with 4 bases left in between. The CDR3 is CSAREGKLFF. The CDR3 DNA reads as TGCAGTGCTAGAGAAGGGAAACTGTTTTTT.

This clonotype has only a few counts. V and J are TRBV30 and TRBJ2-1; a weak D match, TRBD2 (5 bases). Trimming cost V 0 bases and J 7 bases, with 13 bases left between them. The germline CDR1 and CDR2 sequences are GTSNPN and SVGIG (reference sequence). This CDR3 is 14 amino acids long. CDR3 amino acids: CAWSVLVKGNEQFF. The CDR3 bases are TGTGCCTGGAGTGTACTAGTTAAAGGAAATGAGCAGTTCTTC.

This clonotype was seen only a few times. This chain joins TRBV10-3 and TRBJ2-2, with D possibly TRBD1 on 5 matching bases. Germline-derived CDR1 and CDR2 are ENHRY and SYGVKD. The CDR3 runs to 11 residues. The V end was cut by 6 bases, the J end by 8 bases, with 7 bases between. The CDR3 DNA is TGTGCCATCAGCAACAGGGGGGAGCTGTTTTTT. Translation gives CAISNRGELFF.

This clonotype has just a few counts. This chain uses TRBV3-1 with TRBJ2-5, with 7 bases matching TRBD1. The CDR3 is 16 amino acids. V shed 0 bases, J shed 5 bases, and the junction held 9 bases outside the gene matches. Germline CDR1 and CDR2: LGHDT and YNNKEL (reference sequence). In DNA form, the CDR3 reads TGTGCCAGCAGCCAAGATACCGTCAGGGGGTGGGAGACCCAGTACTTC. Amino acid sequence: CASSQDTVRGWETQYF.

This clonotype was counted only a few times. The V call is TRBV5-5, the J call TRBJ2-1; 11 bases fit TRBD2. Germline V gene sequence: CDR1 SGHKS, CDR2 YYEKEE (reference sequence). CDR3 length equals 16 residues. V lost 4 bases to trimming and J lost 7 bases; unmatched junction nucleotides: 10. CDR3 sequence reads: CASSGSSGRMGNEQFF. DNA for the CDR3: TGTGCCAGCAGCGGATCTAGCGGGAGGATGGGGAATGAGCAGTTCTTC.

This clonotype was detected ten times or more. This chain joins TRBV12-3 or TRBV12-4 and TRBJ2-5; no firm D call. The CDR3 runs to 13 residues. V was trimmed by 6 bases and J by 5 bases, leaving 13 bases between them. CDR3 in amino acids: CASSQLLGETQYF. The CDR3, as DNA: TGTGCCAGCAGCCAACTTCTAGGGGAGACCCAGTACTTC.

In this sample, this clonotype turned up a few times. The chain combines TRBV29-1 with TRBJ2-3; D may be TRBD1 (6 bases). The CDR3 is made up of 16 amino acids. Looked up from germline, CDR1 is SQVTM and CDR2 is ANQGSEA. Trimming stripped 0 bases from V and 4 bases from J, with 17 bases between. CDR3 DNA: TGCAGCGTTGAAGATCCTTGGGACAAAGACGCAGATACGCAGTATTTT. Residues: CSVEDPWDKDADTQYF.

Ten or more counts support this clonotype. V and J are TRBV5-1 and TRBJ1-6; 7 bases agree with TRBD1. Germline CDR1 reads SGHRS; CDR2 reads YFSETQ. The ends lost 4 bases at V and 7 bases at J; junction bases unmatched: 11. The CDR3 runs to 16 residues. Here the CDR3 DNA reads TGCGCCAGCAGCCAAACAGGGGACCTCGGGAATTCACCCCTCCACTTT. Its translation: CASSQTGDLGNSPLHF.

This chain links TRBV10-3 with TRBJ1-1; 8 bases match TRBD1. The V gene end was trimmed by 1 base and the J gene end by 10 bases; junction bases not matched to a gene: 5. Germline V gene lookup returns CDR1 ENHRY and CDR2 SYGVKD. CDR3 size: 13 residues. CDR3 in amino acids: CAISELDRVRAFF. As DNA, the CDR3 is TGTGCCATCAGTGAGTTGGACAGGGTAAGAGCTTTCTTT.

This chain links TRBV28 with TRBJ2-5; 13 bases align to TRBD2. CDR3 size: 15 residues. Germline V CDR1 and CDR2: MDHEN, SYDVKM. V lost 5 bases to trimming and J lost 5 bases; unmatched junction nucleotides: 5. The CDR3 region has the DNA TGTGCCAGCAGTCTCACTAGCGGGGGGGACGAGACCCAGTACTTC. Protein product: CASSLTSGGDETQYF.

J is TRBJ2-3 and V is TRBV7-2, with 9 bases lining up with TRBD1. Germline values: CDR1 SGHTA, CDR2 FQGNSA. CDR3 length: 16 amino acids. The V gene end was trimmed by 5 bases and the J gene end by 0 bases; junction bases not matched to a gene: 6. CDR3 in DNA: TGTGCCAGCAGCCTACAGGGGGCTATTAGCACAGATACGCAGTATTTT. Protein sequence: CASSLQGAISTDTQYF.

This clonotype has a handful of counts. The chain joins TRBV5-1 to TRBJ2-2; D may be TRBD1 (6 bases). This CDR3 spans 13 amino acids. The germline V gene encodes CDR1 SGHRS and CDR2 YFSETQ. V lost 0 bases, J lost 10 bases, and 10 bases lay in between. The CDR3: CASSLGPGQELFF. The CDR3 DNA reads TGCGCCAGCAGCTTGGGGCCGGGACAGGAGCTGTTTTTT.

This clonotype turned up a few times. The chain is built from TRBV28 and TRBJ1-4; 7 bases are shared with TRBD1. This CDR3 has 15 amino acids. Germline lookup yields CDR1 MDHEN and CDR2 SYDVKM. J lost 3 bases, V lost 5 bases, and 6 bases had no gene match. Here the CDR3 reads CASSPYRGANEKLFF. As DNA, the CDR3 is TGTGCCAGCAGTCCCTACAGGGGTGCTAATGAAAAACTGTTTTTT.

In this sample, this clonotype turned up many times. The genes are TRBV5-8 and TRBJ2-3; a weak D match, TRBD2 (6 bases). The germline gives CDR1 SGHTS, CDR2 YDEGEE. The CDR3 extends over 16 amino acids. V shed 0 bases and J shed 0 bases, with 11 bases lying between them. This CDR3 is CASSLGLGASTDTQYF. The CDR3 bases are TGTGCCAGCAGCTTGGGACTAGGTGCTAGCACAGATACGCAGTATTTT.

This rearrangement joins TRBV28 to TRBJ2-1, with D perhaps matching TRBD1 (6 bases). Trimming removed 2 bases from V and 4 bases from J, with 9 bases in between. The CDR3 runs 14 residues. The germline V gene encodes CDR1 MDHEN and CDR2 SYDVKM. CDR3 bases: TGTGCCAGCAGTTTAAGACAGGTTTACAATGAGCAGTTCTTC. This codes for CASSLRQVYNEQFF.

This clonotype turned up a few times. The CDR3 region is CASSPSGQPYGYTF. CDR3 DNA sequence: TGTGCCAGCAGTCCCTCGGGACAGCCATATGGCTACACCTTC. The chain employs TRBV12-3 or TRBV12-4 and TRBJ1-2; TRBD1 aligns across 7 bases. The CDR3 length is 14 residues. The junction had 8 bases not matched to a gene; V was cut back by 5 bases and J by 5 bases.

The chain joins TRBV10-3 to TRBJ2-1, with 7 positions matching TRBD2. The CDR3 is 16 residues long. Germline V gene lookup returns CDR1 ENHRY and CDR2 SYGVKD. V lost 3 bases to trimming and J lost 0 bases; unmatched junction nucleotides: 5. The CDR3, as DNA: TGTGCCATCAGTGATTCGCGGGGGAGCTCCTACAATGAGCAGTTCTTC. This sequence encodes CAISDSRGSSYNEQFF.

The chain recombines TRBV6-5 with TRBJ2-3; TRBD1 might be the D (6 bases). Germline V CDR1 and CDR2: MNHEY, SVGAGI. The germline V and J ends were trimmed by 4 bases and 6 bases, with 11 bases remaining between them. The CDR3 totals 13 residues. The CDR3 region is CASSSGHLDTQYF. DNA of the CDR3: TGTGCCAGCAGTTCGGGACATCTTGATACGCAGTATTTT.